A single sample is the source of the 18 T cell receptor beta chains below, sequenced in a study of follicular helper T cells after annual influenza vaccination. Time point described: 2015-2016 season, 7 days after influenza vaccination. Method: immunoSEQ multiplex PCR; TCRdb's copy keeps in-frame clones and lacks some. The table records about 4,800 clones, 83% of them present only once. The sample here was CXCR5+ CD38- circulating T follicular helper cells from blood, taken 7 days after influenza vaccination. Subset denoted: circulating Tfh, non-naive CD4+CXCR5+PD-1+ (ICOS+CD38+ or ICOS-CD38-). These TCRs come from an adult who received the influenza vaccine.

This chain links TRBV28 with TRBJ1-2; 8 positions match TRBD1. Per the germline V gene, CDR1 is MDHEN and CDR2 is SYDVKM. There are 16 residues in the CDR3. The J segment lost 4 bases and the V segment lost 2 bases, leaving 9 bases of the junction unmatched. The CDR3 sequence is CASSLPTGATGYGYTF. CDR3 nucleotide sequence: TGTGCCAGCAGTTTACCGACAGGGGCTACTGGCTATGGCTACACCTTC.

The chain couples TRBV5-1 to TRBJ2-7; D possibly uses TRBD1 or TRBD2 (6 bases each). This CDR3 has 15 amino acids. Germline values: CDR1 SGHRS, CDR2 YFSETQ. V was cut by 0 bases and J by 4 bases, with 14 bases left in between. This CDR3 reads CASSLVVGGGYEQYF. The CDR3 bases are TGCGCCAGCAGCTTGGTAGTCGGGGGCGGATACGAGCAGTACTTC.

This rearrangement joins TRBV10-3 to TRBJ1-6, with TRBD1 as a possible D gene (5 bases). The V gene's germline CDR1 is ENHRY and CDR2 SYGVKD. V dropped 6 bases and J dropped 9 bases, with 15 bases sitting between them. The CDR3 runs 14 residues. The CDR3 spells CAISRDSQFSPLHF. CDR3 nucleotides: TGTGCCATCAGCCGGGACTCCCAATTTTCACCCCTCCACTTT.

V usage is TRBV19 and J usage is TRBJ2-3; 8 bases match TRBD1. The CDR3 is made up of 16 amino acids. The V gene's germline CDR1 is LNHDA and CDR2 SQIVND (reference sequence). With 3 bases clipped from V and 4 bases from J, the junction kept 9 bases outside the gene matches. DNA for the CDR3: TGTGCCAGTAGTATCGTGGACAGGGTCGGAGCAGATACGCAGTATTTT. Its protein product is CASSIVDRVGADTQYF.

The chain uses TRBV4-2 and TRBJ1-3; D possibly corresponds to TRBD1 (6 bases). This CDR3 has 16 residues. The V end lost 3 bases, the J end lost 5 bases, and 17 bases lay between the germline ends. Germline V gene data show CDR1 as LGHNA and CDR2 as YNFKEQ. The CDR3 coding sequence is TGTGCCAGCAGCCAGGACTCCGGGACATTTCGAAACACCATATATTTT. As protein: CASSQDSGTFRNTIYF.

This chain links TRBV5-6 with TRBJ1-3, with 7 bases that match TRBD1. V shed 7 bases, J shed 4 bases, and the junction held 8 bases outside the gene matches. The CDR3 contains 14 residues. Germline CDR1 reads SGHDT; CDR2 reads YYEEEE. CDR3 DNA sequence: TGTGCCAGCCGAAAGAGGGGGCTCGGAAACACCATATATTTT. Translating it yields CASRKRGLGNTIYF.

The rearrangement joins TRBV10-3 to TRBJ1-1; D is perhaps TRBD1 (5 bases). The CDR3 is 15 residues long. Germline loops: CDR1 ENHRY, CDR2 SYGVKD. V was pared by 4 bases and J by 0 bases, with 12 bases between. The CDR3 region has the DNA TGTGCCATCAGTGCCGCAGGGCGAATGAACACTGAAGCTTTCTTT. It encodes CAISAAGRMNTEAFF.

Concerning this clone: The sample contains more than one DNA sequence encoding this CDR3. The chain employs TRBV6-5 and TRBJ1-6; D call uncertain. Germline values: CDR1 MNHEY, CDR2 SVGAGI. The V end lost 0 bases, the J end lost 10 bases, and 4 bases lay between the germline ends. This CDR3 spans 12 amino acids. CDR3 DNA sequence: TGTGCCAGCAGTTACTCGAACTCACCCCTCCACTTT. Translated, it gives CASSYSNSPLHF.

V gene TRBV14 combines with J gene TRBJ1-6; a possible D gene is TRBD1 (5 bases). V dropped 5 bases and J dropped 10 bases, with 12 bases sitting between them. The CDR3 length is 13 residues. Per germline, CDR1 SGHDN and CDR2 FVKESK. The chain's CDR3 is CASSNTGTSPLHF. The CDR3 region has the DNA TGTGCCAGCAGCAACACCGGGACCTCACCCCTCCACTTT.

V and J are TRBV2 and TRBJ2-6, with D maybe TRBD2 (5 bases). CDR3 length equals 16 residues. CDR1 is SNHLY and CDR2 is FYNNEI in the germline V gene. The V end lost 0 bases, the J end lost 0 bases, and 6 bases lay between the germline ends. DNA for the CDR3: TGTGCCAGCAGTGAAGCGGGGAGCTCTGGGGCCAACGTCCTGACTTTC. This codes for CASSEAGSSGANVLTF.

The chain has TRBV7-2 and TRBJ2-3; 9 bases agree with TRBD2. The germline V gene has CDR1 SGHTA and CDR2 FQGNSA. V lost 2 bases to trimming and J lost 6 bases; unmatched junction nucleotides: 15. The CDR3 covers 18 residues. CDR3 region: CASSLPAGGLLSGDTQYF. Written as DNA, the CDR3 is TGTGCCAGCAGCTTACCCGCGGGGGGGCTTTTGTCAGGGGATACGCAGTATTTT.

This rearrangement joins TRBV10-3 to TRBJ2-7; D is possibly TRBD1 (7 bases). Trimming took off 9 bases at V and 6 bases at J, with 36 bases between the two ends. The germline gives CDR1 ENHRY, CDR2 SYGVKD. This CDR3 contains 19 residues. CDR3 residues: CAIIGLLGQWRGITGEQYF. The DNA of the CDR3 is TGTGCCATAATTGGTCTTTTGGGACAGTGGCGGGGTATTACGGGCGAGCAGTACTTC.

The V and J genes are TRBV19 and TRBJ2-6, with D uncertain. The ends were cut back, 5 bases at V and 1 base at J, with 12 bases in the middle. This CDR3 has 16 residues. Per germline, CDR1 LNHDA and CDR2 SQIVND (reference sequence). CDR3 loop: CASSPPSASGANVLTF. For the CDR3, the DNA is TGTGCCAGTAGTCCGCCCTCCGCGTCTGGGGCCAACGTCCTGACTTTC.

The rearrangement joins TRBV11-3 to TRBJ2-7, with no clear D. The CDR3 has 13 amino acids. Per germline, CDR1 SGHNT and CDR2 YENEEA. V gave up 3 bases and J gave up 6 bases, with 12 bases separating them. In DNA, the CDR3 is TGTGCCAGCAGCTTTAGCTATCGTTTCGAGCAGTACTTC. It translates to CASSFSYRFEQYF.

This chain joins TRBV7-9 and TRBJ2-2; TRBD1 agrees at 7 bases. This CDR3 contains 16 residues. Germline CDR1 is SEHNR and CDR2 is FQNEAQ (reference sequence). With V trimmed by 1 base and J by 5 bases, 7 bases remained unmatched. The CDR3 coding sequence is TGTGCCAGCAGCTTAGTCTTGTCAGGGGGAACCGGGGAGCTGTTTTTT. The encoded protein is CASSLVLSGGTGELFF.

The chain is built from TRBV9 and TRBJ2-1; 8 positions agree with TRBD2. CDR3 length: 17 residues. Germline V gene sequence: CDR1 SGDLS, CDR2 YYNGEE. The J segment lost 0 bases and the V segment lost 1 base, leaving 6 bases of the junction unmatched. The CDR3 nucleotides are TGTGCCAGCAGCGTACGCGGCGGGGGGAGCTCCTACAATGAGCAGTTCTTC. Its translation: CASSVRGGGSSYNEQFF.

The rearrangement uses TRBV6-1 and TRBJ2-7; no definite D call. This CDR3 spans 11 amino acids. V was pared by 8 bases and J by 3 bases, with 8 bases between. Per the germline V gene, CDR1 is MNHNS and CDR2 is SASEGT. CDR3 bases: TGTGCCAGCCTAAGTAGCTACGAGCAGTACTTC. Translation gives CASLSSYEQYF.

The rearrangement links TRBV6-1 to TRBJ1-5; unclear D gene. Trimming shortened V by 1 base and J by 2 bases, and 9 bases separated the two germline ends. From germline, CDR1 is MNHNS and CDR2 SASEGT. The CDR3 contains 15 residues. The CDR3, as DNA: TGTGCCAGCAGTGAAGGGGCAAATGGCAATCAGCCCCAGCATTTT. Its translation: CASSEGANGNQPQHF.